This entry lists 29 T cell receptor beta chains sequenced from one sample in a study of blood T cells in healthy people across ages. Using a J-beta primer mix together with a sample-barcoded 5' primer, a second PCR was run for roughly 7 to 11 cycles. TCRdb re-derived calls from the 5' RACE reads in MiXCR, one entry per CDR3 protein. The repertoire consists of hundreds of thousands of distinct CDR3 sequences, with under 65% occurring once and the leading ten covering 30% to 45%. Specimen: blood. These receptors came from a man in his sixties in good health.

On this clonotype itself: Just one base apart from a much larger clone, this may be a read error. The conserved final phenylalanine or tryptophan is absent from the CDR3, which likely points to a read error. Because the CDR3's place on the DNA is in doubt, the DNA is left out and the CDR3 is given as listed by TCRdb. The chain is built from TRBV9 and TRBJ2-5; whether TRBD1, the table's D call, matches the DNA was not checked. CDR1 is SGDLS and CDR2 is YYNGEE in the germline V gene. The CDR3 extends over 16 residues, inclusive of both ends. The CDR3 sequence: CASSVGTGDFSYTFGS.

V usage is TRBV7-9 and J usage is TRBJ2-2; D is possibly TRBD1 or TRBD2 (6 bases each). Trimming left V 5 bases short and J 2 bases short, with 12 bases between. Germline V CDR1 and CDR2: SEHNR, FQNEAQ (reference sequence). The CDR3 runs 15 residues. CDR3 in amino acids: CASSQEGGNTGELFF. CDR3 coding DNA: TGTGCCAGCAGCCAGGAGGGGGGAAACACCGGGGAGCTGTTTTTT.

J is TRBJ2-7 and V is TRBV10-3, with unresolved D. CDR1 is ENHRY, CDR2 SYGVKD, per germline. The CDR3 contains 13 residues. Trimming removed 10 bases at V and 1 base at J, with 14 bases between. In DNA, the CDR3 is TGTGCCAGCTCAGGTAGCCCTTCCTACGAGCAGTACTTC. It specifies CASSGSPSYEQYF.

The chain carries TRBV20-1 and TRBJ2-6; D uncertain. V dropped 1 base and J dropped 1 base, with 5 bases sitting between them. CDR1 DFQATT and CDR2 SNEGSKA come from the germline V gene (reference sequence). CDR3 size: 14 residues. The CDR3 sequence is CSARAASGANVLTF. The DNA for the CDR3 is TGCAGTGCTAGAGCAGCATCTGGGGCCAACGTCCTGACTTTC.

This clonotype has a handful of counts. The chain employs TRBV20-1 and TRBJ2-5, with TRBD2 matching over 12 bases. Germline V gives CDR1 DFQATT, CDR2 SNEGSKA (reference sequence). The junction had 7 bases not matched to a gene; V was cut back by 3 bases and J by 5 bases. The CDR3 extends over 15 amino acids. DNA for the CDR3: TGCAGTGCTAGTACGGCTAGCGGGGGGGCTGAGACCCAGTACTTC. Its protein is CSASTASGGAETQYF.

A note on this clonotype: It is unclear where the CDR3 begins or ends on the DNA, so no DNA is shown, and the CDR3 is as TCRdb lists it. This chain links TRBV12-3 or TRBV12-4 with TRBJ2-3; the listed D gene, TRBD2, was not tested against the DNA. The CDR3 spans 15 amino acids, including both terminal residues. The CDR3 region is CASSFGEGRVDTQYF.

The CDR3 spells CSASYLAGVETQYF. The CDR3 bases are TGCAGTGCTAGCTATCTAGCGGGGGTTGAGACCCAGTACTTC. The chain combines TRBV20-1 with TRBJ2-5, with 10 bases matching TRBD2. Germline values: CDR1 DFQATT, CDR2 SNEGSKA (reference sequence). The J segment lost 5 bases and the V segment lost 3 bases, leaving 6 bases of the junction unmatched. CDR3 size: 14 residues.

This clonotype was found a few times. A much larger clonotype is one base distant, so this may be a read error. The CDR3 coding sequence is TGTGCCAGCAGGCAACAAGAGACCCAGTACTTC. Amino acid sequence: CASRQQETQYF. The chain has TRBV2 and TRBJ2-5; D is uncertain. Looked up from germline, CDR1 is SNHLY and CDR2 is FYNNEI. The length of the CDR3 is 11 residues. Trimming took 6 bases from V and 2 from J, leaving 4 bases between them. The variable domain in full, with the rest retrieved from reference TRBV2 and TRBJ2-5, is EPEVTQTPSHQVTQMGQEVILRCVPISNHLYFYWYRQILGQKVEFLVSFYNNEISEKSEIFDDQFSVERPDGSNFTLKIRSTKLEDSAMYFCASRQQETQYFGPGTRLLVL.

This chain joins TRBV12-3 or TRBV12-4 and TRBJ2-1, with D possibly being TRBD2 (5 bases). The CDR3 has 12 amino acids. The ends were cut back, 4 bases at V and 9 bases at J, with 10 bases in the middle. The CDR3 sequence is CASSSGSFEQFF. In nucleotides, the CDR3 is TGTGCCAGCAGTTCGGGAAGTTTTGAGCAGTTCTTC.

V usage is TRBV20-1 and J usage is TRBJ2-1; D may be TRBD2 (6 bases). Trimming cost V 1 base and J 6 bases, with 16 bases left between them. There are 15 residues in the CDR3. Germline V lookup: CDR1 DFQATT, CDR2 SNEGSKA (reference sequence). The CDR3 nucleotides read TGCAGTGCTAGAGGGGGGACTGGGCCGGGCAATGAGCAGTTCTTC. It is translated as CSARGGTGPGNEQFF.

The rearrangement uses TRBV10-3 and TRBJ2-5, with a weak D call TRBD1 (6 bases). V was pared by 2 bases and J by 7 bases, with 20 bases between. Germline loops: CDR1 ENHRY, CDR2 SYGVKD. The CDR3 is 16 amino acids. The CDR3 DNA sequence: TGTGCCATCAGTGAGCCTACGACAGGCCCAGGAGGGACCCAGTACTTC. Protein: CAISEPTTGPGGTQYF.

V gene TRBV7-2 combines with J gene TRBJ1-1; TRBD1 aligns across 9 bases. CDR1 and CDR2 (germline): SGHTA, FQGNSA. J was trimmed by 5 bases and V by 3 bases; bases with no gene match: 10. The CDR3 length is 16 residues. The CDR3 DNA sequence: TGTGCCAGCAGCTTTTGGGACAGGGAAGGGGAAACTGAAGCTTTCTTT. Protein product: CASSFWDREGETEAFF.

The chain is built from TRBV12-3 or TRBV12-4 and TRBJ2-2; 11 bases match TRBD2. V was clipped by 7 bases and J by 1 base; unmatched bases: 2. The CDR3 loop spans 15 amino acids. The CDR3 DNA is TGTGCCAGCACTGGGACTAGCGGGAACACCGGGGAGCTGTTTTTT. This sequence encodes CASTGTSGNTGELFF.

The CDR3 nucleotides are TGCAGTGCCCCCGACGGCGGGGGAGCACAAGAGACCCAGTACTTC. It yields the protein CSAPDGGGAQETQYF. The chain joins TRBV20-1 to TRBJ2-5, with 7 bases identical to TRBD2. This CDR3 has 15 amino acids. The germline V gene encodes CDR1 DFQATT and CDR2 SNEGSKA (reference sequence). The V and J ends lost 6 bases and 2 bases, in that order; junction bases with no gene match: 12.

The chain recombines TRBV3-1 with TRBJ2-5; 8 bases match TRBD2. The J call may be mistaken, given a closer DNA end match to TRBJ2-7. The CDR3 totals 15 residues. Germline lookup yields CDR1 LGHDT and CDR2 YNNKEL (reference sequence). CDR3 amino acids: CASSQVAGGAYEQYF. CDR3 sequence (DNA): TGTGCCAGCAGCCAAGTCGCGGGAGGAGCCTACGAGCAGTACTTC.

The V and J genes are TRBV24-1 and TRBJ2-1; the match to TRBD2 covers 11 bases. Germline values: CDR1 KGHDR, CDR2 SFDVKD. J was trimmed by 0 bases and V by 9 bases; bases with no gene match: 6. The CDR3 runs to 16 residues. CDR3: CATATTSGVSYNEQFF. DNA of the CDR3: TGTGCCACCGCTACGACTAGCGGGGTCTCCTACAATGAGCAGTTCTTC.

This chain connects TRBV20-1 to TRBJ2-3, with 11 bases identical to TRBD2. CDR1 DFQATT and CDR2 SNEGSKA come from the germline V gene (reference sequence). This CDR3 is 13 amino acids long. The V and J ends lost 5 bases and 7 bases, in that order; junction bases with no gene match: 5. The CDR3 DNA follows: TGCAGTGCTCGGACTAGCGGGTCTTATACGCAGTATTTT. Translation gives CSARTSGSYTQYF.

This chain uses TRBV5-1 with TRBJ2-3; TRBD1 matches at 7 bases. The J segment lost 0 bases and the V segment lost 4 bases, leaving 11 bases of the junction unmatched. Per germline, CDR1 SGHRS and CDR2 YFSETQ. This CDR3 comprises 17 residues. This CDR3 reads CASSLGTAATSTDTQYF. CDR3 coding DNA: TGCGCCAGCAGCCTGGGGACAGCTGCTACTAGCACAGATACGCAGTATTTT.

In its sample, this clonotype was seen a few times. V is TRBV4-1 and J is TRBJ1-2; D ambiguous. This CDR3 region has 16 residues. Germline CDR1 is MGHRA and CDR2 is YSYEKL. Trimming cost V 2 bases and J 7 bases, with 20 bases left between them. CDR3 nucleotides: TGCGCCAGCAGCCAATCCCTGGCCGGTCTCGTCGGTGGCTACACCTTC. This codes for CASSQSLAGLVGGYTF.

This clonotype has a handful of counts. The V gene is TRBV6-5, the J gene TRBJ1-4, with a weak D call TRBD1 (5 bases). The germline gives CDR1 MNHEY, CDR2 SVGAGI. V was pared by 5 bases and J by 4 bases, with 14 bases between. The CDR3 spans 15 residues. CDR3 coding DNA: TGTGCCAGCAGTAATTTGGACAACCTTAATGAAAAACTGTTTTTT. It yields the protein CASSNLDNLNEKLFF.

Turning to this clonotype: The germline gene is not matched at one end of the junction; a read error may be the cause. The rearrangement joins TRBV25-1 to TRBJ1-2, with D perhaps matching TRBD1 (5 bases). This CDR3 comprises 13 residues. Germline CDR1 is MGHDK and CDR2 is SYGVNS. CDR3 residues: CASKSGGSYGYTF. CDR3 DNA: TGTGCAAGCAAATCTGGGGGGAGCTATGGCTACACCTTC.

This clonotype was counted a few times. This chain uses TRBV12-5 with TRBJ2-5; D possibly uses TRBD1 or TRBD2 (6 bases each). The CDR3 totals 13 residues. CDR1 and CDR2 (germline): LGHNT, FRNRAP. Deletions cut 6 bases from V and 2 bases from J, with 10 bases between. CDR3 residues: CASGTGGQETQYF. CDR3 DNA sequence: TGTGCTAGTGGGACAGGAGGGCAAGAGACCCAGTACTTC.

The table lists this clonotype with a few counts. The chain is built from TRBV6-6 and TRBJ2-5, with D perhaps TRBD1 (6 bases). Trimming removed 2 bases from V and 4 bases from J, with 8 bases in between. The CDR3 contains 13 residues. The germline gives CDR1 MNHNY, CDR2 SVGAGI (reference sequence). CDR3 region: CASSYQDRETQYF. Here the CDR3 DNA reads TGTGCCAGCAGTTACCAGGACAGAGAGACCCAGTACTTC.

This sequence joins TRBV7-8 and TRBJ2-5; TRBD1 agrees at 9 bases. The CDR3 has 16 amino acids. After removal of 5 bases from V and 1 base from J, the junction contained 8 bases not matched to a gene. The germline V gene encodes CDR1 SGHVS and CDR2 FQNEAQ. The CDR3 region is CASSVRRDRAQETQYF. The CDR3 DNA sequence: TGTGCCAGCAGCGTCCGCAGGGACAGGGCCCAAGAGACCCAGTACTTC.

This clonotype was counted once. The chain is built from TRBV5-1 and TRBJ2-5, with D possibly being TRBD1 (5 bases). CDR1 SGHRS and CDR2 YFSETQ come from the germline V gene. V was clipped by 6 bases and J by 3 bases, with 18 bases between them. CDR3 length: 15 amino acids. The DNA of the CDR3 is TGCGCCAGCACCGAACAGGCCTATCCAGAAGAGACCCAGTACTTC. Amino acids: CASTEQAYPEETQYF.

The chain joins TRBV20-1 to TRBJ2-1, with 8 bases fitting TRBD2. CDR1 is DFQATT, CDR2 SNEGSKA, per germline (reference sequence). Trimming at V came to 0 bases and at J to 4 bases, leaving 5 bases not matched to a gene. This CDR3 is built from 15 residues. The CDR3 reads CSARDPRGGYNEQFF. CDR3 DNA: TGCAGTGCTAGAGACCCCCGGGGGGGTTACAATGAGCAGTTCTTC.

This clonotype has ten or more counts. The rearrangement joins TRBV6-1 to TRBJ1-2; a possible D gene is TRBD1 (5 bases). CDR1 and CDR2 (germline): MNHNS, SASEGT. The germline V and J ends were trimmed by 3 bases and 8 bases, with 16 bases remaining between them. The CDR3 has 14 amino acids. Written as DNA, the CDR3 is TGTGCCAGCAGTGATATTAGGGGAATGGAGGGCTACACCTTC. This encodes CASSDIRGMEGYTF.

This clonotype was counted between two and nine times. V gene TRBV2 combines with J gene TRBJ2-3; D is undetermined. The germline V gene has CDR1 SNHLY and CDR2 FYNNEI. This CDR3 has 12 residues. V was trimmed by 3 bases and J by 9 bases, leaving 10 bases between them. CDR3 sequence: CASSEGATTQYF. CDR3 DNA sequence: TGTGCCAGCAGTGAGGGCGCCACGACGCAGTATTTT. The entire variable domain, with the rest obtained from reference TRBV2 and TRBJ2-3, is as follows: EPEVTQTPSHQVTQMGQEVILRCVPISNHLYFYWYRQILGQKVEFLVSFYNNEISEKSEIFDDQFSVERPDGSNFTLKIRSTKLEDSAMYFCASSEGATTQYFGPGTRLTVL.

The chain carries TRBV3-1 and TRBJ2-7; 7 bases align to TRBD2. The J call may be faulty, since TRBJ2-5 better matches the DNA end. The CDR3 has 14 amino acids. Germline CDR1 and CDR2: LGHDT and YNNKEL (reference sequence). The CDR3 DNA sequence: TGTGCCAGCAGCCAAGTTGGGGGGAGGGGGACCCAGTACTTC. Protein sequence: CASSQVGGRGTQYF.